One sample yielded the 15 T cell receptor beta chains listed below, sequenced in a study of technical replicates of blood from a few donors. Assay used: immunoSEQ multiplex PCR; TCRdb lists only in-frame clones, some missing. The sample lists some 62,000 clones, approximately 86% occurring once. Source material: PBMCs. Receptors originate from a human donor in good health. Some clones in this sample may be carry-over from other donors' samples.

This clone was picked up one time. The chain joins TRBV27 to TRBJ2-1; D is possibly TRBD2 (6 bases). Per germline, CDR1 MNHEY and CDR2 SMNVEV (reference sequence). Deletions cut 8 bases from V and 2 bases from J, with 19 bases between. This CDR3 region has 16 residues. CDR3 loop: CASQNLGTGAYNEQFF. The CDR3 region has the DNA TGTGCCAGCCAGAACCTAGGGACGGGAGCCTACAATGAGCAGTTCTTC.

This rearrangement joins TRBV4-2 to TRBJ1-3; possibly TRBD1 for D (6 bases). Germline CDR1 is LGHNA and CDR2 is YNFKEQ. The ends were cut back, 6 bases at V and 4 bases at J, with 16 bases in the middle. There are 15 residues in the CDR3. CDR3 bases: TGTGCCAGCAGGGGGGACACACGAACCGGAAACACCATATATTTT. It translates to CASRGDTRTGNTIYF.

CDR3 DNA sequence: TGTGCCAGTCGTACCAGGGGGCTGTTGGTATGGACTGAAGCTTTCTTT. Its protein product is CASRTRGLLVWTEAFF. This rearrangement joins TRBV19 to TRBJ1-1, with TRBD1 matching over 8 bases. The junction had 16 bases not matched to a gene; V was cut back by 8 bases and J by 5 bases. This CDR3 is 16 amino acids long. Germline-derived CDR1 and CDR2 are LNHDA and SQIVND (reference sequence).

This clone showed up just once. The CDR3 loop reads CASSPTGGAGYSNQPQHF. In DNA, the CDR3 is TGTGCCAGCTCACCGACAGGGGGTGCCGGTTATAGCAATCAGCCCCAGCATTTT. The chain couples TRBV18 to TRBJ1-5, with TRBD1 matching over 9 bases. The trim removed 3 bases at V and 0 bases at J, leaving 9 bases unmatched. There are 18 residues in the CDR3. The germline V gene encodes CDR1 KGHSH and CDR2 LQKENI.

This chain uses TRBV5-4 with TRBJ2-7, with D maybe TRBD2 (6 bases). The length of the CDR3 is 13 residues. Germline CDR1 is SGHNT and CDR2 is YYREEE (reference sequence). V was trimmed by 0 bases and J by 6 bases, leaving 10 bases between them. CDR3 protein: CASSLATRGEQYF. As DNA, the CDR3 is TGTGCCAGCAGCTTGGCGACTAGGGGCGAGCAGTACTTC. Drawing the rest from reference TRBV5-4 and TRBJ2-7, the complete variable domain is ETGVTQSPTHLIKTRGQQVTLRCSSQSGHNTVSWYQQALGQGPQFIFQYYREEENGRGNFPPRFSGLQFPNYSSELNVNALELDDSALYLCASSLATRGEQYFGPGTRLTVT.

The J gene is TRBJ2-1, the V gene TRBV18; the match to TRBD2 covers 7 bases. Germline lookup yields CDR1 KGHSH and CDR2 LQKENI. The CDR3 contains 15 residues. J gave up 6 bases and V 7 bases, and 12 bases lay outside the gene matches. The CDR3 DNA follows: TGTGCCAGCTTACCCTCGGCTAGCGGAAGCAATGAGCAGTTCTTC. This gives the protein CASLPSASGSNEQFF.

J is TRBJ2-3 and V is TRBV15; 10 bases are a match to TRBD2. Germline values: CDR1 LNHNV, CDR2 YYDKDF (reference sequence). This CDR3 spans 17 amino acids. Trimming took 1 base from V and 0 from J; bases not matched to a gene: 4. CDR3 DNA sequence: TGTGCCACCAGCAGAGCTCGGACTAGCGGTAGCACAGATACGCAGTATTTT. Its protein product is CATSRARTSGSTDTQYF.

This chain joins TRBV5-1 and TRBJ1-2; D unresolved. V lost 2 bases to trimming and J lost 2 bases, with 7 bases between them. The CDR3 is 13 residues long. The germline V gene encodes CDR1 SGHRS and CDR2 YFSETQ. DNA for the CDR3: TGCGCCAGCAGCTTAAACGGGAACTATGGCTACACCTTC. Its translation is CASSLNGNYGYTF.

The CDR3, as DNA: TGTGCCAGCAGCCTTGAGGCAGGGCGGGAGACCCAGTACTTC. This sequence encodes CASSLEAGRETQYF. The rearrangement links TRBV7-8 to TRBJ2-5; D is perhaps TRBD1 (5 bases). The germline V gene has CDR1 SGHVS and CDR2 FQNEAQ. This CDR3 is 14 amino acids long. V was trimmed by 5 bases and J by 5 bases, leaving 15 bases between them.

This chain joins TRBV30 and TRBJ2-7; 9 nucleotides line up with TRBD1. After removal of 5 bases from V and 2 bases from J, the junction contained 4 bases not matched to a gene. Germline V CDR1 and CDR2: GTSNPN, SVGIG (reference sequence). The length of the CDR3 is 13 residues. CDR3 protein: CAWGGQGAYEQYF. As DNA, the CDR3 is TGTGCCTGGGGGGGACAGGGAGCCTACGAGCAGTACTTC.

The chain links TRBV2 to TRBJ2-7; possible D gene TRBD2, 5 bases. In germline, CDR1 is SNHLY, CDR2 FYNNEI. V was cut by 7 bases and J by 0 bases, with 13 bases left in between. The CDR3 has 14 residues. The CDR3 sequence is CASKIRESSYEQYF. The CDR3 coding sequence is TGTGCCAGCAAGATCCGGGAAAGCTCCTACGAGCAGTACTTC.

V usage is TRBV4-3 and J usage is TRBJ2-7, with D perhaps TRBD1 (5 bases). CDR3 length: 14 amino acids. V was shortened by 0 bases and J by 4 bases, with 10 bases between the two germline ends. Germline CDR1 LGHNA, CDR2 YSLEER. The CDR3 DNA is TGCGCCAGCAGCCAAGAAGGTGGACAATACGAGCAGTACTTC. Protein product: CASSQEGGQYEQYF.

Written as DNA, the CDR3 is TGCGCCAGCAGCCACATACAGGGGATCGCTGAAGCTTTCTTT. It encodes CASSHIQGIAEAFF. The V and J genes are TRBV4-3 and TRBJ1-1; 7 nucleotides align to TRBD1. Germline V gives CDR1 LGHNA, CDR2 YSLEER. This CDR3 spans 14 amino acids. V lost 3 bases and J lost 6; bases outside the gene matches: 7.

The J gene is TRBJ1-2, the V gene TRBV4-2; tentative D call: TRBD1 (5 bases). Trimming shortened V by 0 bases and J by 2 bases, and 10 bases separated the two germline ends. The CDR3 sequence is 15 residues long. Germline V gives CDR1 LGHNA, CDR2 YNFKEQ. This CDR3 reads CASSQELGANYGYTF. DNA of the CDR3: TGTGCCAGCAGCCAAGAACTTGGGGCGAACTATGGCTACACCTTC.

The chain links TRBV7-2 to TRBJ1-2; 7 bases match TRBD1. With V trimmed by 6 bases and J by 8 bases, 12 bases remained unmatched. Germline V CDR1 and CDR2: SGHTA, FQGNSA. This CDR3 comprises 14 residues. In nucleotides, the CDR3 is TGTGCCAGCAGAAACGCCGGGACAGTATTAGGCTACACCTTC. Translating it yields CASRNAGTVLGYTF. Drawing the rest from reference TRBV7-2 and TRBJ1-2, the complete variable domain is GAGVSQSPSNKVTEKGKDVELRCDPISGHTALYWYRQSLGQGLEFLIYFQGNSAPDKSGLPSDRFSAERTGGSVSTLTIQRTQQEDSAVYLCASRNAGTVLGYTFGSGTRLTVV.